One and the same sample provided the 3 T cell receptor beta chains below, sequenced in a study of identical twins. TCRdb recomputed calls from the 5' RACE reads with MiXCR, one row per CDR3 protein. Among approximately 590,000 distinct CDR3 sequences listed, around a tenth were seen once. These data also formed part of another study, on yellow fever vaccine responses in identical twins.

The sequencing input was PBMCs. The receptors here all came from a woman aged 18-29 years in good health.

This clonotype was counted many times. V and J are TRBV4-3 and TRBJ1-1; 7 bases align to TRBD1. From germline, CDR1 is LGHNA and CDR2 YSLEER. This CDR3 region has 13 residues. V dropped 2 bases and J dropped 5; count of bases not matched to a gene: 2. CDR3: CASSQYRGTEAFF. The DNA of the CDR3 is TGCGCCAGCAGCCAATACAGGGGTACTGAAGCTTTCTTT.

This clonotype was found a few times. J is TRBJ2-4 and V is TRBV5-1; 8 bases are a match to TRBD2. Germline trimming cut 0 bases from V and 7 bases from J; bases unmatched to any gene: 6. There are 15 residues in the CDR3. Per the germline V gene, CDR1 is SGHRS and CDR2 is YFSETQ. The CDR3 spells CASSLVAGPRNIQYF. The CDR3 nucleotides read TGCGCCAGCAGCTTGGTAGCGGGACCTCGGAACATTCAGTACTTC. The full variable domain, rest sourced from reference TRBV5-1 and TRBJ2-4, is KAGVTQTPRYLIKTRGQQVTLSCSPISGHRSVSWYQQTPGQGLQFLFEYFSETQRNKGNFPGRFSGRQFSNSRSEMNVSTLELGDSALYLCASSLVAGPRNIQYFGAGTRLSVL.

This clonotype was seen a handful of times. CDR3 sequence: CAWRLEQNTEAFF. The CDR3 nucleotides read TGTGCCTGGAGACTAGAACAGAACACTGAAGCTTTCTTT. The chain carries TRBV30 and TRBJ1-1; D uncertain. CDR3 size: 13 residues. CDR1 and CDR2 (germline): GTSNPN, SVGIG (reference sequence). Trimming took off 3 bases at V and 1 base at J, with 9 bases between the two ends.